The rows below give T cell receptor beta chains drawn from one sample of a study of human T cells and chemical hapten exposure. A single record per CDR3 protein comes from TCRdb applying MiXCR to the RACE reads. Of 300,000 to 450,000 distinct CDR3 sequences listed, 4% to 6% are singletons. This specimen consisted of whole blood, obtained in connection with sensitization to the hapten diphenylcyclopropenone (DPC). These TCRs come from a woman between 45 and 65 years old with alopecia areata. Some clones in this sample may be carry-over from other donors' samples. Each CDR3 is given with its conserved first and last residue. Each record gives: clone size, D gene, J gene, V gene, CDR3 protein, CDR3 DNA. The D gene is left open where the match is weak. Not all rows give a size; the values are once, few, many and, for expanded clones, a class.

abundance: many; d_gene: TRBD2; j_gene: TRBJ2-1; v_gene: TRBV6-6; CDR3aa: CASSPGLAGGRGEQFF; CDR3nt: TGTGCCAGCAGCCCGGGACTAGCGGGAGGGCGTGGTGAGCAGTTCTTC
abundance: many; d_gene: NA; j_gene: TRBJ2-1; v_gene: TRBV27; CDR3aa: CASSLTVNNEQFF; CDR3nt: TGTGCCAGCAGTTTAACCGTTAACAATGAGCAGTTCTTC
abundance: few; d_gene: TRBD1; j_gene: TRBJ2-1; v_gene: TRBV7-2; CDR3aa: CASSSDRVGEQFF; CDR3nt: TGTGCCAGCAGCTCCGACAGGGTCGGCGAGCAGTTCTTC
abundance: few; d_gene: NA; j_gene: TRBJ2-4; v_gene: TRBV6-1; CDR3aa: CASGEKGESGNIQYF; CDR3nt: TGTGCCAGTGGAGAGAAAGGGGAGTCGGGAAACATTCAGTACTTC
abundance: few; d_gene: TRBD2; j_gene: TRBJ2-3; v_gene: TRBV20-1; CDR3aa: CSASGLAYTDTQYF; CDR3nt: TGCAGTGCTAGTGGACTAGCGTACACAGATACGCAGTATTTT
abundance: few; d_gene: NA; j_gene: TRBJ2-2; v_gene: TRBV19; CDR3aa: CASSRGMFTGELFF; CDR3nt: TGTGCCAGTAGTCGGGGCATGTTTACCGGGGAGCTGTTTTTT
abundance: many; d_gene: TRBD1; j_gene: TRBJ1-5; v_gene: TRBV2; CDR3aa: CASREDRGNQPQHF; CDR3nt: TGTGCCAGCAGGGAGGACAGGGGTAATCAGCCCCAGCATTTT
abundance: NA; d_gene: NA; j_gene: TRBJ1-1; v_gene: TRBV6-4; CDR3aa: CASSAQDNTEAFF; CDR3nt: TGTGCCAGCAGTGCGCAGGACAACACTGAAGCTTTCTTT
abundance: NA; d_gene: NA; j_gene: TRBJ2-5; v_gene: TRBV6-5; CDR3aa: CASSFGPLRETQYF; CDR3nt: TGTGCCAGCAGTTTCGGACCGCTGAGGGAGACCCAGTACTTC
abundance: NA; d_gene: NA; j_gene: TRBJ2-1; v_gene: TRBV10-3; CDR3aa: CAISETGNSYNEQFF; CDR3nt: TGTGCCATCAGTGAAACGGGGAACTCCTACAATGAGCAGTTCTTC
abundance: many; d_gene: NA; j_gene: TRBJ2-1; v_gene: TRBV3-1; CDR3aa: CASSQAGPMSEQFF; CDR3nt: TGTGCCAGCAGCCAAGCGGGTCCAATGAGTGAGCAGTTCTTC
abundance: many; d_gene: NA; j_gene: TRBJ2-7; v_gene: TRBV12-3/TRBV12-4; CDR3aa: CASSFEDSPSYEQYF; CDR3nt: TGTGCCAGCAGTTTCGAGGACAGCCCCTCCTACGAGCAGTACTTC
abundance: NA; d_gene: TRBD1; j_gene: TRBJ2-5; v_gene: TRBV10-2; CDR3aa: CASRGRDRGRETQYF; CDR3nt: TGCGCCAGCAGGGGCCGGGACAGGGGTCGAGAGACCCAGTACTTC
abundance: NA; d_gene: NA; j_gene: TRBJ1-6; v_gene: TRBV7-9; CDR3aa: CASSLAQGNSSPLHF; CDR3nt: TGTGCCAGCAGCTTAGCACAGGGAAACAGTTCACCCCTCCACTTT
abundance: many; d_gene: NA; j_gene: TRBJ2-1; v_gene: TRBV12-3/TRBV12-4; CDR3aa: CASSPTQLGSNEQFF; CDR3nt: TGTGCCAGCAGCCCCACCCAACTGGGTTCCAATGAGCAGTTCTTC
abundance: many; d_gene: NA; j_gene: TRBJ1-5; v_gene: TRBV7-2; CDR3aa: CASSYQGNQPQHF; CDR3nt: TGTGCCAGCAGCTACCAGGGGAATCAGCCCCAGCATTTT
abundance: NA; d_gene: NA; j_gene: TRBJ1-4; v_gene: TRBV7-9; CDR3aa: CASAERNEKLFF; CDR3nt: TGTGCCAGCGCGGAAAGGAATGAAAAACTGTTTTTT
abundance: many; d_gene: NA; j_gene: TRBJ1-5; v_gene: TRBV19; CDR3aa: CASSIDLGQPQHF; CDR3nt: TGTGCCAGTAGTATAGATCTGGGCCAGCCCCAGCATTTT
abundance: many; d_gene: TRBD1; j_gene: TRBJ2-7; v_gene: TRBV6-2/TRBV6-3; CDR3aa: CASSRSTGGPSYEQYF; CDR3nt: TGTGCCAGCAGTCGCAGTACAGGGGGCCCTTCCTACGAGCAGTACTTC
abundance: few; d_gene: NA; j_gene: TRBJ2-2; v_gene: TRBV28; CDR3aa: CASSLLSNTGELFF; CDR3nt: TGTGCCAGCAGTTTACTTTCGAACACCGGGGAGCTGTTTTTT
abundance: few; d_gene: NA; j_gene: TRBJ2-1; v_gene: TRBV6-4; CDR3aa: CASVQIARSEQFF; CDR3nt: TGTGCCAGCGTCCAGATTGCTAGATCCGAGCAGTTCTTC
abundance: NA; d_gene: NA; j_gene: TRBJ2-2; v_gene: TRBV3-1; CDR3aa: CASSQVSRGTGELFF; CDR3nt: TGTGCCAGCAGCCAAGTCTCTCGGGGGACCGGGGAGCTGTTTTTT
abundance: few; d_gene: NA; j_gene: TRBJ1-6; v_gene: TRBV6-6; CDR3aa: CASLSLANNSPLHF; CDR3nt: TGTGCCAGCCTCTCGTTGGCCAATAATTCACCCCTCCACTTT
abundance: NA; d_gene: TRBD1; j_gene: TRBJ1-1; v_gene: TRBV5-1; CDR3aa: CASSPASQGGTEAFF; CDR3nt: TGCGCCAGCAGCCCCGCCTCACAGGGGGGCACTGAAGCTTTCTTT
abundance: NA; d_gene: NA; j_gene: TRBJ2-2; v_gene: TRBV7-3; CDR3aa: CASSLTASQVTGELFF; CDR3nt: TGTGCCAGCAGCTTAACGGCCTCCCAAGTCACCGGGGAGCTGTTTTTT
abundance: few; d_gene: NA; j_gene: TRBJ2-1; v_gene: TRBV7-9; CDR3aa: CASSRDLYNEQFF; CDR3nt: TGTGCCAGCAGCAGGGACCTCTACAATGAGCAGTTCTTC
abundance: few; d_gene: NA; j_gene: TRBJ2-2; v_gene: TRBV21-1; CDR3aa: CASSKSGTSGRANTGELFF; CDR3nt: TGTGCCAGCAGCAAATCCGGGACTAGCGGGCGCGCGAACACCGGGGAGCTGTTTTTT
abundance: many; d_gene: NA; j_gene: TRBJ1-2; v_gene: TRBV5-1; CDR3aa: CASSPALQDVNGYTF; CDR3nt: TGCGCCAGCAGCCCCGCGCTACAGGACGTAAATGGCTACACCTTC
abundance: many; d_gene: NA; j_gene: TRBJ1-3; v_gene: TRBV3-1; CDR3aa: CASSTTAAGNTIYF; CDR3nt: TGTGCCAGCAGTACTACAGCGGCTGGAAACACCATATATTTT
abundance: few; d_gene: NA; j_gene: TRBJ2-1; v_gene: TRBV5-5; CDR3aa: CASTITGYNEQFF; CDR3nt: TGTGCCAGCACCATAACGGGGTACAATGAGCAGTTCTTC
abundance: few; d_gene: NA; j_gene: TRBJ2-7; v_gene: TRBV7-9; CDR3aa: CASAGPSGEQYF; CDR3nt: TGTGCCAGCGCGGGACCCTCCGGCGAGCAGTACTTC
abundance: few; d_gene: TRBD1; j_gene: TRBJ1-1; v_gene: TRBV6-1; CDR3aa: CASSEALKGTGVTEAFF; CDR3nt: TGTGCCAGCAGTGAAGCGCTCAAAGGGACAGGGGTCACTGAAGCTTTCTTT
abundance: NA; d_gene: NA; j_gene: TRBJ1-5; v_gene: TRBV27; CDR3aa: CASSGGARHQPQHF; CDR3nt: TGTGCCAGCAGCGGAGGGGCCCGTCATCAGCCCCAGCATTTT
abundance: many; d_gene: TRBD1; j_gene: TRBJ1-1; v_gene: TRBV6-5; CDR3aa: CASSYEGALNTEAFF; CDR3nt: TGTGCCAGCAGTTACGAGGGGGCCCTGAACACTGAAGCTTTCTTT
abundance: many; d_gene: NA; j_gene: TRBJ2-2; v_gene: TRBV29-1; CDR3aa: CSVDGVGAPGELFF; CDR3nt: TGCAGCGTTGACGGAGTCGGCGCCCCCGGGGAGCTGTTTTTT
abundance: NA; d_gene: NA; j_gene: TRBJ1-1; v_gene: TRBV6-2/TRBV6-3; CDR3aa: CASSYRQSGTEAFF; CDR3nt: TGTGCCAGCAGTTATCGGCAGAGCGGGACTGAAGCTTTCTTT
abundance: many; d_gene: NA; j_gene: TRBJ1-1; v_gene: TRBV10-3; CDR3aa: CAISAKGLGDTEAFF; CDR3nt: TGTGCCATCAGTGCTAAAGGACTGGGGGACACTGAAGCTTTCTTT
abundance: few; d_gene: NA; j_gene: TRBJ2-3; v_gene: TRBV20-1; CDR3aa: CSARDSISDTQYF; CDR3nt: TGCAGTGCTAGAGATAGTATTTCAGATACGCAGTATTTT
abundance: many; d_gene: NA; j_gene: TRBJ2-1; v_gene: TRBV3-1; CDR3aa: CASSQVFSGRYNEQFF; CDR3nt: TGTGCCAGCAGCCAAGTCTTTAGCGGACGCTACAATGAGCAGTTCTTC
abundance: many; d_gene: NA; j_gene: TRBJ2-3; v_gene: TRBV6-1; CDR3aa: CASSEAKQVTDTQYF; CDR3nt: TGTGCCAGCAGTGAAGCAAAGCAGGTGACAGATACGCAGTATTTT
abundance: many; d_gene: TRBD1; j_gene: TRBJ1-2; v_gene: TRBV5-1; CDR3aa: CASSLARTGGSYGYTF; CDR3nt: TGCGCCAGCAGCTTGGCCAGGACAGGGGGCAGCTATGGCTACACCTTC
abundance: few; d_gene: TRBD2; j_gene: TRBJ2-1; v_gene: TRBV6-2/TRBV6-3; CDR3aa: CASGKREVHEQFF; CDR3nt: TGTGCCAGCGGAAAACGGGAGGTCCATGAGCAGTTCTTC
abundance: NA; d_gene: TRBD1; j_gene: TRBJ1-6; v_gene: TRBV12-3/TRBV12-4; CDR3aa: CASSLATGVSPLHF; CDR3nt: TGTGCCAGCAGTTTAGCCACAGGGGTTTCACCCCTCCACTTT
abundance: NA; d_gene: NA; j_gene: TRBJ2-1; v_gene: TRBV20-1; CDR3aa: CSARDYASYNEQFF; CDR3nt: TGCAGTGCAAGAGACTACGCTTCCTACAATGAGCAGTTCTTC
abundance: NA; d_gene: TRBD1; j_gene: TRBJ1-1; v_gene: TRBV2; CDR3aa: CASSDGTGETEAFF; CDR3nt: TGTGCCAGCAGTGATGGGACAGGGGAGACTGAAGCTTTCTTT
abundance: many; d_gene: TRBD1; j_gene: TRBJ1-6; v_gene: TRBV5-1; CDR3aa: CASSSRTGGALTLHF; CDR3nt: TGCGCCAGCAGCTCAAGGACAGGGGGGGCGTTGACCCTCCACTTT
abundance: few; d_gene: TRBD1; j_gene: TRBJ2-6; v_gene: TRBV19; CDR3aa: CASHPQGTGANVLTF; CDR3nt: TGTGCCAGCCACCCACAGGGGACTGGGGCCAACGTCCTGACTTTC
abundance: NA; d_gene: NA; j_gene: TRBJ2-7; v_gene: TRBV27; CDR3aa: CASSPRRYGQYF; CDR3nt: TGTGCCAGCAGTCCCCGGAGGTACGGGCAGTACTTC
abundance: many; d_gene: TRBD2; j_gene: TRBJ2-3; v_gene: TRBV2; CDR3aa: CASRGSGGLTDTQYF; CDR3nt: TGTGCCAGCAGAGGGAGCGGGGGGCTCACAGATACGCAGTATTTT
abundance: many; d_gene: TRBD2; j_gene: TRBJ2-7; v_gene: TRBV7-2; CDR3aa: CASSLVSGRGEQYF; CDR3nt: TGTGCCAGCAGCTTAGTCAGCGGGAGAGGCGAGCAGTACTTC
abundance: NA; d_gene: NA; j_gene: TRBJ2-1; v_gene: TRBV24-1; CDR3aa: CATSDPGAPYRQFF; CDR3nt: TGTGCCACCAGTGATCCCGGAGCACCTTACAGGCAGTTCTTC
abundance: many; d_gene: TRBD1; j_gene: TRBJ1-1; v_gene: TRBV24-1; CDR3aa: CATPSSGGQGDTEAFF; CDR3nt: TGTGCCACCCCATCTTCGGGTGGACAGGGTGACACTGAAGCTTTCTTT
abundance: many; d_gene: TRBD1; j_gene: TRBJ2-4; v_gene: TRBV7-2; CDR3aa: CASSSTGGNIQYF; CDR3nt: TGTGCCAGCAGCTCGACAGGGGGGAACATTCAGTACTTC
abundance: NA; d_gene: TRBD1; j_gene: TRBJ2-7; v_gene: TRBV6-6; CDR3aa: CASSYSRGQGGEQYF; CDR3nt: TGTGCCAGCAGTTACTCGAGGGGACAGGGAGGCGAGCAGTACTTC
abundance: many; d_gene: TRBD2; j_gene: TRBJ2-5; v_gene: TRBV6-2/TRBV6-3; CDR3aa: CASSYGWSGRARETQYF; CDR3nt: TGTGCCAGCAGTTACGGGTGGAGCGGGAGGGCGAGAGAGACCCAGTACTTC